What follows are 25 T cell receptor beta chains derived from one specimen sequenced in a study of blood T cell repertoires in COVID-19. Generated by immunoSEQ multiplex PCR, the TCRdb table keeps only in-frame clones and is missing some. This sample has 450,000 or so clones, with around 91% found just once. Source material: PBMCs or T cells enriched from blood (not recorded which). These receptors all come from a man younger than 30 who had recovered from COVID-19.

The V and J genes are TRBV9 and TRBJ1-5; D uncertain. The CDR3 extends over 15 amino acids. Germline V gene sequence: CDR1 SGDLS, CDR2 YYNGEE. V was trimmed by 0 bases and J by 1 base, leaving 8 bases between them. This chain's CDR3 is CASSVGAASNQPQHF. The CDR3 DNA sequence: TGTGCCAGCAGCGTAGGGGCAGCCAGCAATCAGCCCCAGCATTTT.

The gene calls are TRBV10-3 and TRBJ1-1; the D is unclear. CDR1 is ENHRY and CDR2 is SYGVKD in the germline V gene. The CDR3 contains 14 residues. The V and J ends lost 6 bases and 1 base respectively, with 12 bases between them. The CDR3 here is CAIRRGAQNTEAFF. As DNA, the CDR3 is TGTGCCATCAGAAGAGGCGCTCAGAACACTGAAGCTTTCTTT.

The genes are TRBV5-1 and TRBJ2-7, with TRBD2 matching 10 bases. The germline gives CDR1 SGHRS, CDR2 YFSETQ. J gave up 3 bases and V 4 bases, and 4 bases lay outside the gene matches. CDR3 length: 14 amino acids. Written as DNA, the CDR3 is TGCGCCAGCAGCCCGGGACTAGCGTTCTACGAGCAGTACTTC. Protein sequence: CASSPGLAFYEQYF.

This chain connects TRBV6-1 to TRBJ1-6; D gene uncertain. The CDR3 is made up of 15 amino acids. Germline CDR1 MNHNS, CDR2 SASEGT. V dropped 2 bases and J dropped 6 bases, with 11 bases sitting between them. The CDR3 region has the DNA TGTGCCAGCAGTGAATATGAGGGTGCTAATTCACCCCTCCACTTT. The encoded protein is CASSEYEGANSPLHF.

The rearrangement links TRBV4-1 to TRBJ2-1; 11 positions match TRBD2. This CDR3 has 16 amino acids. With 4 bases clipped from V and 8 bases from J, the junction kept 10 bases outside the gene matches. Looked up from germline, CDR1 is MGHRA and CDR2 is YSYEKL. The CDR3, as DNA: TGCGCCAGCAGCCCTAGACTAGCGGGGACCTTCTATGAGCAGTTCTTC. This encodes CASSPRLAGTFYEQFF.

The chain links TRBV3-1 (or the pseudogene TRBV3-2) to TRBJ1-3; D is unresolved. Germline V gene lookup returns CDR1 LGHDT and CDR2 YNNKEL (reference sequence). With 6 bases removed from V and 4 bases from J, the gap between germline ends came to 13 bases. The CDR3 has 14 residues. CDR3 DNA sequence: TGTGCCAGCAGTCTCTTCGCGGGGGGAAACACCATATATTTT. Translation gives CASSLFAGGNTIYF.

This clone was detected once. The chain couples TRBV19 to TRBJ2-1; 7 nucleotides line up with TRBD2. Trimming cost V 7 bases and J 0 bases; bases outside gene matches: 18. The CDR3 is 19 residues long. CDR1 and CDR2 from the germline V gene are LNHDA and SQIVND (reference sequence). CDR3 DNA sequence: TGTGCCAGTACCAGCTTGACTGATGCGCGGGAGTTCTCCTACAATGAGCAGTTCTTC. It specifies CASTSLTDAREFSYNEQFF.

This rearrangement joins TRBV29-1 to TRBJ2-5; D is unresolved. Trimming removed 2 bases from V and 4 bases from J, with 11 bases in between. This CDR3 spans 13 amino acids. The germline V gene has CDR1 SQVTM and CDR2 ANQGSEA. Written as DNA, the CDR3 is TGCAGCGTTGAACGGCGGCTGGTAGAGACCCAGTACTTC. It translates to CSVERRLVETQYF. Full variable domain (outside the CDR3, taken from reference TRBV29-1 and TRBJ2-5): SAVISQKPSRDICQRGTSLTIQCQVDSQVTMMFWYRQQPGQSLTLIATANQGSEATYESGFVIDKFPISRPNLTFSTLTVSNMSPEDSSIYLCSVERRLVETQYFGPGTRLLVL.

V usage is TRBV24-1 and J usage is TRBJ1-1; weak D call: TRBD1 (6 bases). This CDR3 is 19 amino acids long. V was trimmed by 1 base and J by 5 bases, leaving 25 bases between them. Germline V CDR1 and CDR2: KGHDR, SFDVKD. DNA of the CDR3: TGTGCCACCAGTGATTTATTCCTAAGAGGAATACAGGGAAATACTGAAGCTTTCTTT. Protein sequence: CATSDLFLRGIQGNTEAFF.

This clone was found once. The DNA for the CDR3 is TGTGCCAGCAGTGAAGTAGGGACAGGGGAAGGCTACACCTTC. As protein: CASSEVGTGEGYTF. The J gene is TRBJ1-2, the V gene TRBV2; TRBD1 aligns across 10 bases. Germline values: CDR1 SNHLY, CDR2 FYNNEI. CDR3 length: 14 amino acids. Trimming at V came to 1 base and at J to 8 bases, leaving 4 bases not matched to a gene.

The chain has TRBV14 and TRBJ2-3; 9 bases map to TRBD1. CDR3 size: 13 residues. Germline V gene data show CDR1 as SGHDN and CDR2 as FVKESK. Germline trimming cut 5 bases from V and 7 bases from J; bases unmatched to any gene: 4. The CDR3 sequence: CASSTQGAHTQYF. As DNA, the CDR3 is TGTGCCAGCAGCACACAGGGGGCGCATACGCAGTATTTT.

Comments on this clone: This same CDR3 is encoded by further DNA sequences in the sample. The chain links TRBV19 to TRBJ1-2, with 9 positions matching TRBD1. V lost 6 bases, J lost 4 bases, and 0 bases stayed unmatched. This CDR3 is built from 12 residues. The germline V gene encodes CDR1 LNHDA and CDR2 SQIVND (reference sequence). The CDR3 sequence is CASRTGGYGYTF. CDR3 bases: TGTGCCAGTAGGACAGGGGGCTATGGCTACACCTTC.

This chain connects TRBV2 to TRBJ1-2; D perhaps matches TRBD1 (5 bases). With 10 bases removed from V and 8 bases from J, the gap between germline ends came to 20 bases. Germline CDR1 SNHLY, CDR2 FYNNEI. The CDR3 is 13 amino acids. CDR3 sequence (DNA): TGTGCCACCCAGCTACAGGAGTTGTCGGGCTACACCTTC. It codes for CATQLQELSGYTF.

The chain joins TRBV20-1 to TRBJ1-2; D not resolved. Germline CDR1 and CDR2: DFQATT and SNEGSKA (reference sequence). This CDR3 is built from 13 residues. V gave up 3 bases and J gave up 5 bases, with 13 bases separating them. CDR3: CSASHRGYYGYTF. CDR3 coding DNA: TGCAGTGCTAGTCATCGGGGATATTATGGCTACACCTTC.

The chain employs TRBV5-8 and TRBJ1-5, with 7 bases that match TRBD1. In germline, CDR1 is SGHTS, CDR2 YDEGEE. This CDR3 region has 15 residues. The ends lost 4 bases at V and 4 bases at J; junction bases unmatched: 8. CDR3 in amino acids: CASSAGTEGNQPQHF. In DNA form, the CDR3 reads TGTGCCAGCAGCGCTGGGACAGAAGGGAATCAGCCCCAGCATTTT.

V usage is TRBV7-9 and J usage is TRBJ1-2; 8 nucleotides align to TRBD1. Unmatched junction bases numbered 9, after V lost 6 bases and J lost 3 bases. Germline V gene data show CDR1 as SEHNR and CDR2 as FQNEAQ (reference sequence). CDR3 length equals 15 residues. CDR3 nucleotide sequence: TGTGCCAGCAGTCAAACAGGGGGTTGGCACTATGGCTACACCTTC. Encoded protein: CASSQTGGWHYGYTF.

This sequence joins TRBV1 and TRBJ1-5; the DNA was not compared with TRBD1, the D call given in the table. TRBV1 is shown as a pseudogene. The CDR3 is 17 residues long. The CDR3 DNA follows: TGCACCAGCAGCCGCAAACCACAGGGTTTTATAGCTCAGCCCCAGCATTTT. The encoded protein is CTSSRKPQGFIAQPQHF.

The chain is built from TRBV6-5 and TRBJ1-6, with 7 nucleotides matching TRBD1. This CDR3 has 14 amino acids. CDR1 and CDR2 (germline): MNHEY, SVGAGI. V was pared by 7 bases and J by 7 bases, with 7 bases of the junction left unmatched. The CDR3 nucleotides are TGTGCCAGCACCCGAACAGGGGCGAATTCACCCCTCCACTTT. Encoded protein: CASTRTGANSPLHF.

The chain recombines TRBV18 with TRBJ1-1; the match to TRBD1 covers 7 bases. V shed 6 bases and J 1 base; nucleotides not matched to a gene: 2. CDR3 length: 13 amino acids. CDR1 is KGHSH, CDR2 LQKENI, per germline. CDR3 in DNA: TGTGCCAGCTCCCGGGACAGGAACACTGAAGCTTTCTTT. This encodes CASSRDRNTEAFF.

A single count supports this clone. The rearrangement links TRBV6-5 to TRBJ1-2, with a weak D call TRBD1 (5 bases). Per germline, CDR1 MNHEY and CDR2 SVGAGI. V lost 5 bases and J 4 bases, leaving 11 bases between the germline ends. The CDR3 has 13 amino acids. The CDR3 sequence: CASSRGGSYGYTF. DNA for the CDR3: TGTGCCAGCAGTCGTGGGGGGAGCTATGGCTACACCTTC.

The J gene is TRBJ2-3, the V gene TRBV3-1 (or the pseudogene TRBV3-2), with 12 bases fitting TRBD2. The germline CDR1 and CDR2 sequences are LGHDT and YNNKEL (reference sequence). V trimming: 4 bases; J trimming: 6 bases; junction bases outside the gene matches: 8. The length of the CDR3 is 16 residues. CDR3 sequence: CASSPLAGGVGDTQYF. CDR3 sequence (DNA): TGTGCCAGCAGCCCCCTAGCGGGAGGGGTCGGGGATACGCAGTATTTT.

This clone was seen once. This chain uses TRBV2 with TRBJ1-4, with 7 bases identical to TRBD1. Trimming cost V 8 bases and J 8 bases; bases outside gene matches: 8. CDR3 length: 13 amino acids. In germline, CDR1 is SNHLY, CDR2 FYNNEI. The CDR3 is CASVRGPGEKLFF. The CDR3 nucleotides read TGTGCCAGCGTTAGGGGGCCTGGAGAAAAACTGTTTTTT.

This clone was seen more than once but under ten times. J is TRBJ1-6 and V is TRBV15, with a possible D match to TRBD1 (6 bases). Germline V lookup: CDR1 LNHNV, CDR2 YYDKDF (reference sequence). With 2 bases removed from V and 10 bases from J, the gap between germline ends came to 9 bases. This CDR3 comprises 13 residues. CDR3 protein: CATSRYRDSPLHF. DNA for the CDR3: TGTGCCACCAGCAGATACAGGGACTCACCCCTCCACTTT.

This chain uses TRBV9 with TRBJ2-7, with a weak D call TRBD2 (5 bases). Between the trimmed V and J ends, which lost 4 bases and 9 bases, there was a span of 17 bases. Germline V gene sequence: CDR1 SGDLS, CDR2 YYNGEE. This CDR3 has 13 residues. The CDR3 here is CASSLGGPAVQYF. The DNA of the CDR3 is TGTGCCAGCAGCCTAGGCGGGCCGGCTGTGCAGTACTTC.

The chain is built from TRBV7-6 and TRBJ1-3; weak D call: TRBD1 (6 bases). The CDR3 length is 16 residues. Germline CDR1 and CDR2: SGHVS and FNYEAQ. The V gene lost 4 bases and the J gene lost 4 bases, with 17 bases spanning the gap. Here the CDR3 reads CASSSPGGSSGNTIYF. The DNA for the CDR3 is TGTGCCAGCAGCTCGCCGGGGGGCTCGAGCGGAAACACCATATATTTT.